This T cell receptor (beta chain) was sequenced during a study of blood T cell repertoires in COVID-19 (TCRdb year 2020). Describing the broader study: Samples covering the acute and convalescent phases of COVID-19 were provided by collaborators in the United States, Italy and Spain. The samples were drawn from the first 160 participants of the ongoing ImmuneRACE study and from over a thousand subjects provided by 6 global collaborators. The repertoires were released in a freely available public database meant as a resource for research on the immune response to SARS-CoV-2. Where available, HLA class I and class II types were taken from metadata supplied by the sample provider and were not determined by assay-based typing. The prospective study material was composed of cDNA or gDNA derived from T cells, B-cell-depleted T cells, or PBMCs. The dataset comprised deeply sampled blood TCRbeta repertoires from subjects exposed to, actively infected with, or recovered from COVID-19. A de-identified subject ID, COVID-19 status, age in years and sex were almost always included in the sample metadata. The investigation overall reported the following: How much clinical and demographic metadata was included differed by source and by participant, and the metadata was provided uncurated.

Taken from the germline V gene, the CDR1 and CDR2 loops are MDHEN and SYDVKM. The CDR3 runs 15 residues from the cysteine to the phenylalanine. Only the CDR3 DNA is retained, 45 bases long and in frame from the first base. TCRbeta CDR3 regions were amplified from genomic DNA by means of the immunoSEQ Assay, a bias-controlled multiplex PCR. In the original analysis: Nucleated cell counts per sample were estimated from amplification of reference gene primers within the assay. To quantify the absolute abundance of each unique TCRbeta CDR3 rearrangement, sequence reads were collapsed and filtered. Productive Simpson clonality was computed per sample as the square root of Simpson's diversity index over productive rearrangements. TCRdb retrieved this table from immuneACCESS and kept in-frame rearrangements only. Not all clones are present; in checked studies, unresolved V genes account for under half, and no reason is known for the remainder. The DNA gave D and trimming, while V, J and clone size come from that table. Counted in this sample were 200,000 to 300,000 clones; approximately 90% of them appeared once. The ten largest clones take up just over 0.85% of the sample.

For this clone: Its cognate antigen has yet to be identified. Relative to the germline gene, one junction end is altered; a read error may explain this.

Participants in the prospective study were aged roughly 18 to 100 years, lived in over 20 United States geographic areas, and enrolled through a virtual design. To assign participants to cohorts, the prospective study relied on clinical history that participants themselves reported in a screening survey and a study questionnaire. Exposed participants had been in contact with someone with a PCR-confirmed or clinician-diagnosed COVID-19 case within 2 weeks of study entry. Each participant in the prospective study had whole blood, serum and a nasopharyngeal or oropharyngeal swab collected by mobile phlebotomists. Over a roughly two-month period, participants in the prospective study had the option of providing additional blood draws and questionnaires. Before DNA extraction, blood samples from the prospective study were shipped at room temperature or frozen.

What was sequenced was PBMCs or T cells enriched from blood (not recorded which). The origin of this receptor is a man aged 45-65 years who had been exposed to COVID-19. The chain is made from TRBV28 and TRBJ1-2, with 9 middle bases fitting TRBD1. For the CDR3, the sequence is CASRNFLGGQGEVAF. The DNA sequence follows: TGTGCCAGCAGAAACTTCTTAGGGGGACAGGGTGAAGTCGCCTTC.